What follows are 17 T cell receptor beta chains derived from one specimen sequenced in a study of regulatory T cells in long-lasting Graves disease. Arm-PCR of CDR3 regions with iRepertoire HTBI primers generated TCR beta libraries. MiXCR, run by TCRdb on the multiplex PCR reads, gives a single entry per CDR3 protein. The data contain 500,000 or so distinct CDR3 sequences, 11% to 15% of them seen just once; the ten biggest clones take up approximately 17%. As for time point: newly diagnosed GD, antithyroid drugs for less than 3 months. PBMCs provided the RNA from which the TCR library was made. The sample was also linked to a second study, of T cells in Graves' hyperthyroidism and ophthalmopathy.

Material: peripheral blood mononuclear cells (PBMCs), obtained at new diagnosis, from a patient treated with antithyroid drugs. These receptors originate from a woman aged 45-59 years with Graves disease.

V and J are TRBV29-1 and TRBJ2-7; D is possibly TRBD2 (5 bases). There are 16 residues in the CDR3. CDR1 is SQVTM, CDR2 ANQGSEA, per germline. Trimming left V 1 base short and J 0 bases short, with 16 bases between. The CDR3 nucleotides read TGCAGCGTTGAAGGGGTGACTGGTACTAGCTCCTACGAGCAGTACTTC. This codes for CSVEGVTGTSSYEQYF.

In this sample, this clonotype turned up a few times. The genes are TRBV6-1 and TRBJ2-7, with 8 bases that match TRBD1. The CDR3 runs 14 residues. The junction had 7 bases not matched to a gene; V was cut back by 4 bases and J by 5 bases. CDR1 is MNHNS, CDR2 SASEGT, per germline. CDR3 DNA: TGTGCCAGCAGTGTCAGGACAGGGTTCAACGAGCAGTACTTC. It specifies CASSVRTGFNEQYF.

At least ten counts were recorded for this clonotype. The chain combines TRBV29-1 with TRBJ1-1; D gene uncertain. The germline gives CDR1 SQVTM, CDR2 ANQGSEA. The CDR3 is 12 amino acids. V was trimmed by 3 bases and J by 6 bases, leaving 11 bases between them. The CDR3 loop reads CSVDSKGAEAFF. Here the CDR3 DNA reads TGCAGCGTTGACTCGAAGGGAGCTGAAGCTTTCTTT.

The gene calls are TRBV9 and TRBJ2-1, with 7 positions matching TRBD2. The J call may be incorrect, as the DNA end agrees better with TRBJ2-3. This CDR3 spans 14 amino acids. In germline, CDR1 is SGDLS, CDR2 YYNGEE. The CDR3 DNA sequence: TGTGCCAGCAGCGTAGAGAGCTTAGCGGGTACGCAGTATTTT. Translation: CASSVESLAGTQYF.

This clonotype showed up many times. CDR3 DNA: TGTGCCAGCAGTTTAGAGACACAGGATGGCTACACCTTC. Protein: CASSLETQDGYTF. The V and J genes are TRBV28 and TRBJ1-2; the D gene is possibly TRBD1 (5 bases). This CDR3 spans 13 amino acids. Germline-derived CDR1 and CDR2 are MDHEN and SYDVKM. V lost 2 bases and J 6 bases, leaving 10 bases between the germline ends.

The chain uses TRBV7-3 and TRBJ2-4, with TRBD2 matching 9 bases. The CDR3 spans 16 residues. Germline V gene data show CDR1 as SGHTA and CDR2 as FQGTGA. Trimming cost V 4 bases and J 7 bases; bases outside gene matches: 11. CDR3 bases: TGTGCCAGCAGCTCGCCGGGACTAGCAGGAGAGAACATTCAGTACTTC. Translation: CASSSPGLAGENIQYF.

This clonotype showed up many times. The rearrangement links TRBV30 to TRBJ1-2, with D uncertain. The CDR3 is 12 amino acids. The germline V and J ends were trimmed by 3 bases and 4 bases, with 9 bases remaining between them. Germline V CDR1 and CDR2: GTSNPN, SVGIG (reference sequence). The CDR3 spells CAWSKGPYGYTF. The CDR3 DNA reads as TGTGCCTGGAGCAAGGGCCCCTATGGCTACACCTTC.

V is TRBV2 and J is TRBJ2-6; TRBD1 matches 7 bases. The CDR3 loop spans 16 amino acids. J gave up 0 bases and V 4 bases, and 3 bases lay outside the gene matches. Germline V gene sequence: CDR1 SNHLY, CDR2 FYNNEI. The CDR3 region has the DNA TGTGCCAGCAGTGCGGGACAGATCTCTGGGGCCAACGTCCTGACTTTC. Its translation: CASSAGQISGANVLTF.

Remarks on this clonotype: A much larger clone lies one base from this, so it may be a read error. The CDR3 DNA reads TGCGCCAGCAGCGCCACCGGGACTCCACTTCGGAACACTGAAGCTTACTTT. Translation gives CASSATGTPLRNTEAYF. V is TRBV5-1 and J is TRBJ1-1; tentatively, D is TRBD1 (5 bases). Germline V gene lookup returns CDR1 SGHRS and CDR2 YFSETQ. There are 17 residues in the CDR3.

The sample holds many counts of this clonotype. V usage is TRBV7-6 and J usage is TRBJ2-7; D is possibly TRBD1 (6 bases). Germline V gene sequence: CDR1 SGHVS, CDR2 FNYEAQ. Trimming removed 0 bases from V and 6 bases from J, with 15 bases in between. The CDR3 has 15 residues. In DNA form, the CDR3 reads TGTGCCAGCAGCTTAGCGGACAGCCGGTTAAGCGAGCAGTACTTC. The encoded protein is CASSLADSRLSEQYF.

This clonotype came up a few times. The rearrangement joins TRBV18 to TRBJ1-2; 8 bases map to TRBD1. With 3 bases clipped from V and 4 bases from J, the junction kept 13 bases outside the gene matches. The CDR3 is made up of 17 amino acids. The V gene's germline CDR1 is KGHSH and CDR2 LQKENI. The CDR3 DNA is TGTGCCAGCTCACCGGAGACGGGGCAGGGGGCGATCTATGGCTACACCTTC. Its translation: CASSPETGQGAIYGYTF.

This clonotype has ten or more counts. The junction does not match germline at one end; this may be a read error. The CDR3 DNA reads as TGCGCCAGCAGTGAGTCGACTAAGGGCACAGATACACAGTATTTT. Its translation: CASSESTKGTDTQYF. The rearrangement uses TRBV10-1 and TRBJ2-3, with a tentative D call TRBD2 (5 bases). Germline V gives CDR1 WNHNN, CDR2 SYGVQD (reference sequence). The CDR3 loop spans 15 amino acids.

This clonotype was detected only a few times. V and J are TRBV18 and TRBJ2-6; D is perhaps TRBD1 (5 bases). V was clipped by 2 bases and J by 1 base, with 6 bases between them. From germline, CDR1 is KGHSH and CDR2 LQKENI. There are 15 residues in the CDR3. CDR3 in DNA: TGTGCCAGCTCACCAGGGGCATCTGGGGCCAACGTCCTGACTTTC. The encoded protein is CASSPGASGANVLTF.

This clonotype has a count of ten or more. This chain uses TRBV7-3 with TRBJ1-2; 7 nucleotides agree with TRBD1. CDR3 size: 15 residues. CDR1 and CDR2 from the germline V gene are SGHTA and FQGTGA. V lost 5 bases and J lost 3; bases outside the gene matches: 9. CDR3 nucleotide sequence: TGTGCCAGCAGCCCTCAGGGGGTTGAGGACTATGGCTACACCTTC. It codes for CASSPQGVEDYGYTF.

This clonotype was detected many times. The gene calls are TRBV5-1 and TRBJ2-3; 9 bases line up with TRBD2. Germline assignment: CDR1 SGHRS and CDR2 YFSETQ. The V and J ends lost 2 bases and 3 bases, in that order; junction bases with no gene match: 7. The CDR3 extends over 16 amino acids. The CDR3 DNA follows: TGCGCCAGCAGCTTCAATAGCGGGAGTGTGACAGATACGCAGTATTTT. Protein product: CASSFNSGSVTDTQYF.

This clonotype appeared a few times. This chain links TRBV5-1 with TRBJ2-2; D call uncertain. V gave up 0 bases and J gave up 7 bases, with 13 bases separating them. The germline V gene encodes CDR1 SGHRS and CDR2 YFSETQ. The CDR3 has 15 amino acids. The CDR3 DNA is TGCGCCAGCAGCTTGGCTCCGTCTGGGGACGGGGAGCTGTTTTTT. This translates into CASSLAPSGDGELFF.

This clonotype was detected a few times. The rearrangement joins TRBV7-3 to TRBJ2-3, with 8 bases matching TRBD2. The germline CDR1 and CDR2 sequences are SGHTA and FQGTGA. The V segment lost 3 bases and the J segment 0 bases; nucleotides outside the gene matches: 5. The CDR3 has 16 amino acids. The DNA of the CDR3 is TGTGCCAGCAGCTTGGGAGCGGGAGCAAGCACAGATACGCAGTATTTT. Translated, it gives CASSLGAGASTDTQYF.